The 8 T cell receptor beta chains listed next were all sequenced from one sample in a study of identical twins. TCRdb analysed the 5' RACE reads with MiXCR anew, one entry per CDR3 protein. The table lists 700,000 to 950,000 distinct CDR3 sequences, over 9% of them singletons. These data also formed part of another study, on yellow fever vaccine responses in identical twins.

Sequencing was done on a sample of PBMCs. The origin of the receptors is a young woman in good health.

This clonotype has more than one count but fewer than ten. The J gene is TRBJ2-2, the V gene TRBV5-5; D uncertain. CDR1 is SGHKS and CDR2 is YYEKEE in the germline V gene (reference sequence). With 0 bases removed from V and 3 bases from J, the gap between germline ends came to 6 bases. The CDR3 is made up of 14 amino acids. The CDR3 DNA reads TGTGCCAGCAGCTTGGTGTATGACACCGGGGAGCTGTTTTTT. Translating it yields CASSLVYDTGELFF.

The V and J genes are TRBV20-1 and TRBJ2-2; D uncertain. The CDR3 totals 15 residues. The V end lost 1 base, the J end lost 3 bases, and 12 bases lay between the germline ends. In germline, CDR1 is DFQATT, CDR2 SNEGSKA (reference sequence). The CDR3 region is CSARVYAPYTGELFF. The CDR3 region has the DNA TGCAGTGCTAGAGTGTATGCCCCTTACACCGGGGAGCTGTTTTTT.

The V and J genes are TRBV20-1 and TRBJ1-6; D call uncertain. Per germline, CDR1 DFQATT and CDR2 SNEGSKA (reference sequence). The CDR3 runs 15 residues. V lost 1 base and J 7 bases, leaving 14 bases between the germline ends. The DNA for the CDR3 is TGCAGTGCTAGAGGATTCGCCGGAGACAATTCACCCCTCCACTTT. Amino acids: CSARGFAGDNSPLHF.

The chain has TRBV7-2 and TRBJ2-1; TRBD1 matches at 7 bases. V lost 1 base and J lost 6; bases outside the gene matches: 6. There are 15 residues in the CDR3. The germline V gene has CDR1 SGHTA and CDR2 FQGNSA. The CDR3: CASSLDPGGLNEQFF. For the CDR3, the DNA is TGTGCCAGCAGCTTAGATCCAGGGGGTCTCAATGAGCAGTTCTTC. The full variable domain, in which reference TRBV7-2 and TRBJ2-1 provide the parts outside the CDR3, is GAGVSQSPSNKVTEKGKDVELRCDPISGHTALYWYRQSLGQGLEFLIYFQGNSAPDKSGLPSDRFSAERTGGSVSTLTIQRTQQEDSAVYLCASSLDPGGLNEQFFGPGTRLTVL.

As concerns this clonotype: Being one base from a much bigger clone, this may be a read error. The chain links TRBV7-8 to TRBJ2-2, with D possibly matching TRBD1 (6 bases). Germline V gives CDR1 SGHVS, CDR2 FQNEAQ. The CDR3 has 16 amino acids. In DNA, the CDR3 is TGTGCCAGCACTGTAACAGGGTGGGCTGGCACCAGGGAGCTGTTTTTT. It translates to CASTVTGWAGTRELFF.

The chain recombines TRBV18 with TRBJ1-2; tentative D call: TRBD1 (5 bases). The V end lost 2 bases, the J end lost 6 bases, and 16 bases lay between the germline ends. The CDR3 totals 15 residues. Germline values: CDR1 KGHSH, CDR2 LQKENI. The CDR3 reads CASSPSRSGGDGYTF. CDR3 DNA: TGTGCCAGCTCACCATCCCGGAGTGGGGGGGATGGCTACACCTTC.

This rearrangement joins TRBV28 to TRBJ2-5; D may be TRBD1 or TRBD2 (5 bases each). The CDR3 sequence is 13 residues long. CDR1 MDHEN and CDR2 SYDVKM come from the germline V gene. V was trimmed by 6 bases and J by 3 bases, leaving 11 bases between them. This chain's CDR3 is CASREGREETQYF. In DNA form, the CDR3 reads TGTGCCAGCAGAGAGGGCAGGGAAGAGACCCAGTACTTC.

This clonotype was detected only a few times. The chain employs TRBV28 and TRBJ2-5, with a weak D call TRBD1 (7 bases). This CDR3 has 13 amino acids. Germline values: CDR1 MDHEN, CDR2 SYDVKM. The V end lost 6 bases, the J end lost 13 bases, and 21 bases lay between the germline ends. The CDR3 region is CASSRAGGRPPYF. In DNA, the CDR3 is TGTGCCAGCAGCCGCGCAGGGGGGCGGCCCCCGTACTTC.